The following is a T cell receptor beta chain sequence with its context. Its antigen is currently unknown. Sequencing was performed with immunoSEQ multiplex PCR; in TCRdb, only in-frame clones are kept and a portion is missing. In the table there are hundreds of thousands of clones, approximately 74% of which are singletons. The sample belongs to a study of shared clonotypes between healthy human individuals. Across the study: Each donor had three CD4 naive, three CD4 memory, two CD8 naive and one CD8 memory plate. The study, taken as a whole, reports: When compared with the clonotypes that were shared by all four sorted-subset donors, the non-shared clonotypes turned out to have lower generation probabilities. Generally, naive subsets (rather than memory subsets) showed larger estimated richness.

Healthy adults negative for HIV, lacking recent acute infections or vaccinations, served as donors. V lost 1 base and J lost 2, with 8 bases in between. CDR3 length: 14 residues. Germline assignment: CDR1 SGHAT and CDR2 FQNNGV. This TCR derives from a young woman in good health. The sample taken for sequencing was memory CD4+ T cells sorted from blood. As to subset: CD45RA-negative fraction. This chain uses TRBV11-2 with TRBJ1-1; D remains ambiguous. DNA for the CDR3: TGTGCCAGCAGCTTAGCTGCCCCTAACACTGAAGCTTTCTTT. Amino acids: CASSLAAPNTEAFF. The entire variable domain, with the rest obtained from reference TRBV11-2 and TRBJ1-1, is as follows: EAGVAQSPRYKIIEKRQSVAFWCNPISGHATLYWYQQILGQGPKLLIQFQNNGVVDDSQLPKDRFSAERLKGVDSTLKIQPAKLEDSAVYLCASSLAAPNTEAFFGQGTRLTVV.